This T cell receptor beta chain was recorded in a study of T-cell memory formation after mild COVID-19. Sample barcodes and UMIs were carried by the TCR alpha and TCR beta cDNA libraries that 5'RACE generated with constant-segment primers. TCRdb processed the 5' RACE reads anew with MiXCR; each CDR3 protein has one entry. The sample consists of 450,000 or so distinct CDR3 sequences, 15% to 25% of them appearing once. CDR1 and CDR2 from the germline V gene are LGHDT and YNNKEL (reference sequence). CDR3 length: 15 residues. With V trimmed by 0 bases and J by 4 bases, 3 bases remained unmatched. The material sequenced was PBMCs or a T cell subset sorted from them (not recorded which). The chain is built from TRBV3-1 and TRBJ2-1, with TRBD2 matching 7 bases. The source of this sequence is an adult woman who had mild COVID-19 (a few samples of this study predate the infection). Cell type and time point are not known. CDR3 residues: CASSQDLAVYNEQFF. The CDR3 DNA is TGTGCCAGCAGCCAAGACCTAGCGGTTTACAATGAGCAGTTCTTC.